The text below deals with one T cell receptor (beta chain). The antigen is not known. This entry is derived from a study of T cell responses to AZD1222 COVID-19 vaccine. Overall study findings and caveats: Females made up more of the donors, who were largely white British, and clonal diversity may have come out too low. Dominant CD4 TCR responses targeted spike regions 160-218 and 743-854.

Trimming removed 1 base from V and 7 bases from J, with 7 bases in between. In germline, CDR1 is LNHDA, CDR2 SQIVND (reference sequence). The CDR3 is 12 residues long. Libraries were prepared by immunoSEQ multiplex PCR; TCRdb keeps only in-frame clonotypes and omits some of them. This table has under 200,000 clones, just over 90% appearing once. The specimen comprised peripheral blood, sampled 28 days after the second dose of the MenACWY control vaccine. This TCR was recovered from an adult who received the MenACWY meningococcal vaccine as a control. The chain carries TRBV19 and TRBJ2-5, with D possibly being TRBD2 (5 bases). CDR3 nucleotides: TGTGCCAGTAGTATAGTAGGAGGGACCCAGTACTTC. This sequence encodes CASSIVGGTQYF.